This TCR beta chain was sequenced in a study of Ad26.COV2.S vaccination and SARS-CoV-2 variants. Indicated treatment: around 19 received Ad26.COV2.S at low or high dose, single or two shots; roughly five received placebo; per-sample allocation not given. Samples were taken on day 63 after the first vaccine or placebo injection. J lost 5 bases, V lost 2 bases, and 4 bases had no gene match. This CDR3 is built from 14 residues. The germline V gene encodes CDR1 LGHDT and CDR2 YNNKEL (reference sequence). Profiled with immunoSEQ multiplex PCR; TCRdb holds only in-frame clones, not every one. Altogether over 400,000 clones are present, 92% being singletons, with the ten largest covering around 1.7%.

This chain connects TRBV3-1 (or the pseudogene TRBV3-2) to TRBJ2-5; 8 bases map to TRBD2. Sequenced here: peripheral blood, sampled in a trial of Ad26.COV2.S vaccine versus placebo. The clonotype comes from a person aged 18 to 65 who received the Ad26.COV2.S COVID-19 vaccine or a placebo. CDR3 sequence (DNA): TGTGCCAGCAGCCAACTTGCGGGGGGCGAGACCCAGTACTTC. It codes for CASSQLAGGETQYF.